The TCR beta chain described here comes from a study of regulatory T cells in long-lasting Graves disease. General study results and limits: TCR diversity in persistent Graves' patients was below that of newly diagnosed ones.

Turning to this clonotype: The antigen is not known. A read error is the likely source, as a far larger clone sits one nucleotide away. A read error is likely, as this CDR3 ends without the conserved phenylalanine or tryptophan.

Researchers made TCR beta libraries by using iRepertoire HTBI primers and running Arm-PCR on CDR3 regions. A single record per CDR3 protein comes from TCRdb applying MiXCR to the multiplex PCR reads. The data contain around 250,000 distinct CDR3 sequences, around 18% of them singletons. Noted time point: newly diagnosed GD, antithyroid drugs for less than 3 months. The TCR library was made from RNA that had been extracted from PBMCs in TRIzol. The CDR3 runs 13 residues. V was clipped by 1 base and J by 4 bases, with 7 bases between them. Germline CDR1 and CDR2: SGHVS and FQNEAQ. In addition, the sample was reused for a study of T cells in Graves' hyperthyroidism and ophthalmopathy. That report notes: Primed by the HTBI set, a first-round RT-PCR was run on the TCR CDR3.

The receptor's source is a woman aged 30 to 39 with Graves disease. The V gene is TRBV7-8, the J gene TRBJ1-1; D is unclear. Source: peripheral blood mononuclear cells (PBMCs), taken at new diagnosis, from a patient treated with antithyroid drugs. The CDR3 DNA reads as TGTGCCAGCAGCTTAGGTCTGAGCACTGAAGCTTTCTCT. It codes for CASSLGLSTEAFS.